These 23 T cell receptor beta chains share one sample of origin, sequenced in a study of cytomegalovirus exposure and HLA in healthy donors. 13 Jbeta primers and 60 Vbeta primers were used for the PCR. Sequenced by immunoSEQ multiplex PCR; TCRdb stores in-frame clones only, minus some. Of about 190,000 clones listed, 81% are singletons. Sequencing used PBMCs. The receptor source for this set is a man aged 50-60 years in good health and CMV-seronegative.

The rearrangement links TRBV18 to TRBJ2-5, with D hard to call. The CDR3 is 12 residues long. V was trimmed by 5 bases and J by 0 bases, leaving 4 bases between them. CDR1 and CDR2 from the germline V gene are KGHSH and LQKENI. The CDR3 reads CASSSYQETQYF. CDR3 nucleotides: TGTGCCAGCTCATCGTACCAAGAGACCCAGTACTTC.

The rearrangement joins TRBV6-5 to TRBJ2-1; a possible D gene is TRBD2 (7 bases). Germline V lookup: CDR1 MNHEY, CDR2 SVGAGI. The CDR3 length is 14 residues. The V end lost 4 bases, the J end lost 9 bases, and 16 bases lay between the germline ends. The CDR3 region has the DNA TGTGCCAGCAGTTCAGAGGGGGGGGCTGGTGAGCAGTTCTTC. This sequence encodes CASSSEGGAGEQFF.

The rearrangement uses TRBV6-5 and TRBJ2-3, with D possibly being TRBD1 (6 bases). This CDR3 comprises 14 residues. The ends were cut back, 8 bases at V and 0 bases at J, with 12 bases in the middle. In germline, CDR1 is MNHEY, CDR2 SVGAGI. The CDR3 bases are TGTGCCAGCTCCCAGGGGCAGAGCACAGATACGCAGTATTTT. It specifies CASSQGQSTDTQYF.

This chain joins TRBV7-2 and TRBJ2-3; 12 bases are shared with TRBD2. The CDR3 runs 17 residues. CDR1 and CDR2 (germline): SGHTA, FQGNSA. The J segment lost 8 bases and the V segment lost 5 bases, leaving 14 bases of the junction unmatched. CDR3: CASSPSSGGARSATQYF. CDR3 nucleotides: TGTGCCAGCAGCCCATCTAGCGGGGGGGCTAGATCGGCTACGCAGTATTTT.

The gene calls are TRBV4-3 and TRBJ1-1, with D perhaps TRBD1 (5 bases). V lost 2 bases and J lost 3, with 22 bases in between. CDR1 and CDR2 (germline): LGHNA, YSLEER. The CDR3 totals 18 residues. CDR3 loop: CASSQSNAGAGRDTEAFF. The CDR3 DNA is TGCGCCAGCAGCCAATCTAACGCTGGGGCAGGGAGGGACACTGAAGCTTTCTTT.

The gene calls are TRBV4-1 and TRBJ2-7; D call uncertain. Trimming left V 1 base short and J 2 bases short, with 15 bases between. Germline CDR1 and CDR2: MGHRA and YSYEKL. This CDR3 has 16 residues. CDR3 residues: CASSQAYAPTPYEQYF. DNA for the CDR3: TGCGCCAGCAGCCAAGCTTACGCCCCGACACCCTACGAGCAGTACTTC.

On this clone: Sequence at one end of the junction differs from germline and may be a read error. This chain joins TRBV7-9 and TRBJ1-2; unclear D gene. Germline CDR1 and CDR2: SEHNR and FQNEAQ (reference sequence). This CDR3 comprises 12 residues. This CDR3 reads CSSSFTSYGYTF. CDR3 bases: TGTTCCAGCAGCTTCACATCCTATGGCTACACCTTC. The complete variable domain, with remaining parts taken from reference TRBV7-9 and TRBJ1-2, reads DTGVSQNPRHKITKRGQNVTFRCDPISEHNRLYWYRQTLGQGPEFLTYFQNEAQLEKSRLLSDRFSAERPKGSFSTLEIQRTEQGDSAMYLCSSSFTSYGYTFGSGTRLTVV.

J is TRBJ2-6 and V is TRBV5-4, with D perhaps matching TRBD2 (5 bases). Trimming pared 1 base from V and 2 bases from J, leaving 10 bases between. CDR1 is SGHNT and CDR2 is YYREEE in the germline V gene (reference sequence). The CDR3 extends over 16 amino acids. The CDR3 DNA sequence: TGTGCCAGCAGCTTGTGGCTAGCTGCTGGGGCCAACGTCCTGACTTTC. Protein product: CASSLWLAAGANVLTF.

The genes are TRBV7-9 and TRBJ1-6, with TRBD1 as a possible D gene (5 bases). The CDR3 loop spans 14 amino acids. The V and J ends lost 1 base and 10 bases respectively, with 11 bases between them. Germline loops: CDR1 SEHNR, CDR2 FQNEAQ (reference sequence). CDR3 protein: CASSLENRNSPLHF. Here the CDR3 DNA reads TGTGCCAGCAGCTTAGAGAACAGGAACTCACCCCTCCACTTT. The entire variable domain, with the rest obtained from reference TRBV7-9 and TRBJ1-6, is as follows: DTGVSQNPRHKITKRGQNVTFRCDPISEHNRLYWYRQTLGQGPEFLTYFQNEAQLEKSRLLSDRFSAERPKGSFSTLEIQRTEQGDSAMYLCASSLENRNSPLHFGNGTRLTVT.

This rearrangement joins TRBV4-1 to TRBJ1-5, with TRBD1 matching over 7 bases. The V gene's germline CDR1 is MGHRA and CDR2 YSYEKL. This CDR3 is built from 16 residues. The trim removed 6 bases at V and 7 bases at J, leaving 15 bases unmatched. In DNA form, the CDR3 reads TGCGCCAGCAGTCCGGAGGGGGCGGACCGCGACCAGCCCCAGCATTTT. This codes for CASSPEGADRDQPQHF.

V and J are TRBV25-1 and TRBJ2-7; a weak D match, TRBD1 (6 bases). This CDR3 has 13 residues. The V and J ends lost 3 bases and 2 bases respectively, with 8 bases between them. From germline, CDR1 is MGHDK and CDR2 SYGVNS. The CDR3 nucleotides are TGTGCCAGCAGTGATACAGGGACCTACGAGCAGTACTTC. Amino acids: CASSDTGTYEQYF.

Concerning this clone: The junction departs from the called germline gene at one end, perhaps through a read error. The CDR3 DNA reads TGTGCCAGCGGCCAAGCCAGCGGGGGGTCTTACGAGCAGTACTTC. It codes for CASGQASGGSYEQYF. The rearrangement joins TRBV4-2 to TRBJ2-7; 9 positions agree with TRBD2. In germline, CDR1 is LGHNA, CDR2 YNFKEQ. The CDR3 is 15 amino acids.

The rearrangement links TRBV7-9 to TRBJ1-4; the D gene is possibly TRBD1 (6 bases). Per germline, CDR1 SEHNR and CDR2 FQNEAQ (reference sequence). The CDR3 is 12 residues long. The V gene lost 6 bases and the J gene lost 5 bases, with 7 bases spanning the gap. DNA for the CDR3: TGTGCCAGCAGGGGACAAAATGAAAAACTGTTTTTT. It is translated as CASRGQNEKLFF.

On this clone itself: Other DNA sequences from this sample encode an identical CDR3 as well. This rearrangement joins TRBV7-2 to TRBJ2-1, with D maybe TRBD1 (6 bases). This CDR3 is built from 13 residues. Germline-derived CDR1 and CDR2 are SGHTA and FQGNSA. Trimming stripped 2 bases from V and 7 bases from J, with 9 bases between. In DNA, the CDR3 is TGTGCCAGCAGCTTATCCAGGGGAAATGAGCAGTTCTTC. As protein: CASSLSRGNEQFF.

The genes are TRBV27 and TRBJ1-1, with D unclear. CDR1 and CDR2 (germline): MNHEY, SMNVEV (reference sequence). The CDR3 covers 13 residues. Trimming removed 8 bases at V and 8 bases at J, with 18 bases between. As DNA, the CDR3 is TGTGCCAGCGGGCTTCCGGCCCCAAGGGAAGCTTTCTTT. Translated, it gives CASGLPAPREAFF.

J is TRBJ2-2 and V is TRBV5-1; 7 nucleotides match TRBD2. Germline V lookup: CDR1 SGHRS, CDR2 YFSETQ. The CDR3 consists of 16 residues. The trim removed 5 bases at V and 0 bases at J, leaving 7 bases unmatched. CDR3 protein: CASRPWGGSNTGELFF. Written as DNA, the CDR3 is TGCGCCAGCAGACCCTGGGGGGGTTCGAACACCGGGGAGCTGTTTTTT. Full variable domain (remainder filled in from reference TRBV5-1 and TRBJ2-2): KAGVTQTPRYLIKTRGQQVTLSCSPISGHRSVSWYQQTPGQGLQFLFEYFSETQRNKGNFPGRFSGRQFSNSRSEMNVSTLELGDSALYLCASRPWGGSNTGELFFGEGSRLTVL.

The V and J genes are TRBV6-5 and TRBJ1-4, with 9 bases that match TRBD1. The germline V gene encodes CDR1 MNHEY and CDR2 SVGAGI. This CDR3 spans 14 amino acids. Losses at the gene ends were 6 bases for V and 10 bases for J; bases not matched to a gene: 9. The CDR3 coding sequence is TGTGCCAGCAGATCAGGGACAGGGCCGGCAAAACTGTTTTTT. Translation: CASRSGTGPAKLFF.

The J gene is TRBJ1-4, the V gene TRBV7-2, with a possible D match to TRBD1 (6 bases). From germline, CDR1 is SGHTA and CDR2 FQGNSA. The CDR3 consists of 18 residues. V lost 1 base, J lost 1 base, and 16 bases lay in between. The CDR3 loop is CASSLGLWGGVTNEKLFF. Here the CDR3 DNA reads TGTGCCAGCAGCTTAGGGCTGTGGGGGGGCGTAACTAATGAAAAACTGTTTTTT. The full variable domain, its missing parts supplied by reference TRBV7-2 and TRBJ1-4, is GAGVSQSPSNKVTEKGKDVELRCDPISGHTALYWYRQSLGQGLEFLIYFQGNSAPDKSGLPSDRFSAERTGGSVSTLTIQRTQQEDSAVYLCASSLGLWGGVTNEKLFFGSGTQLSVL.

This sequence joins TRBV5-1 and TRBJ2-1, with 7 positions matching TRBD1. The CDR3 runs to 16 residues. J was trimmed by 4 bases and V by 4 bases; bases with no gene match: 11. The germline V gene encodes CDR1 SGHRS and CDR2 YFSETQ. This chain's CDR3 is CASSATPGTVYNEQFF. The DNA for the CDR3 is TGCGCCAGCAGCGCGACCCCCGGGACAGTATACAATGAGCAGTTCTTC.

V usage is TRBV7-2 and J usage is TRBJ2-3; 8 bases are shared with TRBD2. This CDR3 is 14 amino acids long. Per the germline V gene, CDR1 is SGHTA and CDR2 is FQGNSA. V lost 1 base to trimming and J lost 6 bases; unmatched junction nucleotides: 3. The CDR3 here is CASSLGTSKDTQYF. The CDR3 coding sequence is TGTGCCAGCAGCTTAGGGACTAGCAAGGATACGCAGTATTTT.

Turning to this clone: Mismatch with germline at one junction end may stem from a read error. J is TRBJ1-1 and V is TRBV5-1; 7 bases align to TRBD1. This CDR3 is built from 14 residues. Germline lookup yields CDR1 SGHRS and CDR2 YFSETQ. CDR3 nucleotides: TGCGCCCGCAGCTTGGACAGGCCGGGCACTGAAGCTTTCTTT. Protein product: CARSLDRPGTEAFF.

This sequence joins TRBV18 and TRBJ2-7; D remains unclear. V shed 3 bases and J shed 0 bases, with 9 bases lying between them. This CDR3 has 14 amino acids. The V gene's germline CDR1 is KGHSH and CDR2 LQKENI. The DNA of the CDR3 is TGTGCCAGCTCACCCCTTGGCATCTCCTACGAGCAGTACTTC. Amino acid sequence: CASSPLGISYEQYF.

V and J are TRBV7-2 and TRBJ1-3, with D possibly being TRBD1 (5 bases). The germline CDR1 and CDR2 sequences are SGHTA and FQGNSA. V was trimmed by 8 bases and J by 1 base, leaving 24 bases between them. This CDR3 has 18 amino acids. CDR3 loop: CASASLRRQQKSGNTIYF. CDR3 coding DNA: TGTGCCAGCGCCAGTCTAAGGCGACAGCAAAAGTCTGGAAACACCATATATTTT.